These 18 T cell receptor beta chains were sequenced from one sample in a study of cytomegalovirus exposure and HLA in healthy donors. Primers included in the PCR were 60 Vbeta and 13 Jbeta primers. Sequenced by immunoSEQ multiplex PCR; TCRdb stores in-frame clones only, minus some. The sample has some 180,000 clones; more than 75% are singletons. The sequencing input was PBMCs. These receptors were collected from a woman younger than 45 in good health and CMV-seropositive.

CDR3: CATSSATETGPIQYF. Written as DNA, the CDR3 is TGTGCCACCAGCAGCGCCACCGAGACAGGGCCAATTCAGTACTTC. The rearrangement joins TRBV15 to TRBJ2-4; 7 bases agree with TRBD1. The CDR3 consists of 15 residues. Germline lookup yields CDR1 LNHNV and CDR2 YYDKDF (reference sequence). The V gene end was trimmed by 3 bases and the J gene end by 10 bases; junction bases not matched to a gene: 12.

This clone was counted once. The CDR3 nucleotides read TGTGCCAGTAGTCCAGGTTTCTCTGGGGCCAACGTCCTGACTTTC. It codes for CASSPGFSGANVLTF. The chain recombines TRBV19 with TRBJ2-6; D not certain. This CDR3 contains 15 residues. Trimming removed 5 bases from V and 0 bases from J, with 8 bases in between. CDR1 and CDR2 (germline): LNHDA, SQIVND (reference sequence).

As to this clone: At one boundary the junction diverges from the germline segment, which might be a read error. The chain couples TRBV5-1 to TRBJ2-7; 8 bases line up with TRBD1. The germline V gene encodes CDR1 SGHRS and CDR2 YFSETQ. The CDR3 contains 16 residues. In nucleotides, the CDR3 is TGCGCCAGCAGCCCGGGACAGGTTGGACCCACCTACGGGCAGTACTTC. It encodes CASSPGQVGPTYGQYF.

The chain recombines TRBV6-6 with TRBJ2-1, with TRBD2 matching 7 bases. V was pared by 2 bases and J by 4 bases, with 5 bases of the junction left unmatched. CDR3 size: 15 residues. CDR1 and CDR2 (germline): MNHNY, SVGAGI (reference sequence). This CDR3 is CASSYPSGAYNEQFF. The CDR3 DNA follows: TGTGCCAGCAGTTACCCCAGCGGGGCATACAATGAGCAGTTCTTC.

V usage is TRBV4-1 and J usage is TRBJ2-7; 12 bases match TRBD2. In germline, CDR1 is MGHRA, CDR2 YSYEKL. This CDR3 has 16 residues. J was trimmed by 5 bases and V by 4 bases; bases with no gene match: 9. CDR3 residues: CASSLHASGGVNEQYF. In DNA, the CDR3 is TGCGCCAGCAGCCTACATGCTAGCGGGGGGGTGAACGAGCAGTACTTC.

Note on this clone: This sample includes further DNA sequences coding for the same CDR3. This chain uses TRBV9 with TRBJ2-3; 8 bases are shared with TRBD2. Per germline, CDR1 SGDLS and CDR2 YYNGEE. J lost 2 bases, V lost 3 bases, and 8 bases had no gene match. The CDR3 is made up of 16 amino acids. The CDR3 spells CASSGGTSGLTDTQYF. The CDR3 DNA is TGTGCCAGCAGCGGGGGTACTAGCGGACTCACAGATACGCAGTATTTT.

This sequence joins TRBV6-5 and TRBJ2-7, with TRBD1 as a possible D gene (5 bases). CDR1 and CDR2 (germline): MNHEY, SVGAGI. V lost 7 bases and J lost 0, with 10 bases in between. This CDR3 has 13 amino acids. CDR3 amino acids: CASTPDSSYEQYF. CDR3 DNA sequence: TGTGCCAGCACCCCAGACAGCTCCTACGAGCAGTACTTC.

At least ten counts were recorded for this clone. J is TRBJ2-7 and V is TRBV6-6, with 10 bases aligning to TRBD2. The germline V gene has CDR1 MNHNY and CDR2 SVGAGI (reference sequence). The CDR3 consists of 15 residues. Germline trimming cut 4 bases from V and 1 base from J; bases unmatched to any gene: 4. Here the CDR3 DNA reads TGTGCCAGCAGTTCCGTAGCGGGGGGTTCCTACGAGCAGTACTTC. Its translation: CASSSVAGGSYEQYF.

The V call is TRBV27, the J call TRBJ1-2; D remains unclear. The ends were cut back, 6 bases at V and 13 bases at J, with 12 bases in the middle. Germline assignment: CDR1 MNHEY and CDR2 SMNVEV (reference sequence). The CDR3 is made up of 10 amino acids. The chain's CDR3 is CASSPSRSTF. CDR3 in DNA: TGTGCCAGCAGCCCTTCGAGAAGCACCTTC.

The chain uses TRBV7-2 and TRBJ1-3; TRBD1 agrees at 7 bases. CDR3 length: 15 amino acids. Germline V gene sequence: CDR1 SGHTA, CDR2 FQGNSA. The V and J ends lost 5 bases and 3 bases, in that order; junction bases with no gene match: 7. CDR3 residues: CASSPGGRNGNTIYF. The CDR3 nucleotides read TGTGCCAGCAGCCCAGGGGGAAGAAATGGAAACACCATATATTTT.

The V call is TRBV15, the J call TRBJ2-1; D remains unclear. CDR3 size: 12 residues. Trimming left V 1 base short and J 9 bases short, with 7 bases between. The germline V gene has CDR1 LNHNV and CDR2 YYDKDF (reference sequence). CDR3 protein: CATSRVNSEQFF. DNA of the CDR3: TGTGCCACCAGCAGAGTAAATAGTGAGCAGTTCTTC.

The gene calls are TRBV14 and TRBJ2-7, with 7 bases that match TRBD1. The length of the CDR3 is 16 residues. In germline, CDR1 is SGHDN, CDR2 FVKESK. The trim removed 1 base at V and 4 bases at J, leaving 10 bases unmatched. The CDR3 loop is CASSQGFGTEPYEQYF. The DNA of the CDR3 is TGTGCCAGCAGCCAAGGTTTCGGGACAGAACCTTACGAGCAGTACTTC.

This sequence joins TRBV30 and TRBJ2-7; D may be TRBD1 (5 bases). CDR3 length: 11 amino acids. The germline V gene has CDR1 GTSNPN and CDR2 SVGIG (reference sequence). V was clipped by 3 bases and J by 7 bases, with 10 bases between them. In DNA, the CDR3 is TGTGCCTGGAGCAGGGTACGGGAGCAGTACTTC. Translation gives CAWSRVREQYF. Complete variable domain (other parts from reference TRBV30 and TRBJ2-7): SQTIHQWPATLVQPVGSPLSLECTVEGTSNPNLYWYRQAAGRGLQLLFYSVGIGQISSEVPQNLSASRPQDRQFILSSKKLLLSDSGFYLCAWSRVREQYFGPGTRLTVT.

This chain connects TRBV5-4 to TRBJ1-2; possible D gene TRBD1, 5 bases. CDR1 SGHNT and CDR2 YYREEE come from the germline V gene (reference sequence). V was cut by 5 bases and J by 8 bases, with 19 bases left in between. This CDR3 comprises 14 residues. The CDR3 bases are TGTGCCAGCAGGAACTCGGGACTCCTGCGCGGCTACACCTTC. Its translation: CASRNSGLLRGYTF. Together with reference TRBV5-4 and TRBJ1-2, the CDR3 gives the full variable domain: ETGVTQSPTHLIKTRGQQVTLRCSSQSGHNTVSWYQQALGQGPQFIFQYYREEENGRGNFPPRFSGLQFPNYSSELNVNALELDDSALYLCASRNSGLLRGYTFGSGTRLTVV.

The gene calls are TRBV5-6 and TRBJ2-5, with D hard to call. The CDR3 spans 13 residues. V lost 0 bases and J lost 4, with 7 bases in between. Germline CDR1 SGHDT, CDR2 YYEEEE. DNA for the CDR3: TGTGCCAGCAGCTTGGTCGTCGGAGAGACCCAGTACTTC. This codes for CASSLVVGETQYF.

This clone was found a few times. The chain has TRBV5-1 and TRBJ2-7; TRBD2 might be the D (6 bases). The CDR3 loop spans 16 amino acids. V lost 0 bases and J lost 4, with 17 bases in between. Looked up from germline, CDR1 is SGHRS and CDR2 is YFSETQ. CDR3 in DNA: TGCGCCAGCAGCTTGGAGGACTGGGGAGGACTATACGAGCAGTACTTC. It is translated as CASSLEDWGGLYEQYF.

This chain uses TRBV25-1 with TRBJ2-3; D is ambiguous. The CDR3 is made up of 14 amino acids. Germline loops: CDR1 MGHDK, CDR2 SYGVNS. V lost 5 bases, J lost 1 base, and 10 bases lay in between. CDR3 in DNA: TGTGCCAGCAGTCCCGCCGGAGGCACAGATACGCAGTATTTT. It encodes CASSPAGGTDTQYF.

The CDR3 is CASGPARRGQETQYF. CDR3 sequence (DNA): TGTGCTAGTGGCCCTGCTCGGAGGGGTCAAGAGACCCAGTACTTC. The rearrangement joins TRBV12-5 to TRBJ2-5, with a possible D match to TRBD2 (6 bases). Trimming left V 6 bases short and J 2 bases short, with 16 bases between. The germline CDR1 and CDR2 sequences are LGHNT and FRNRAP. This CDR3 is built from 15 residues. The full variable domain, its missing parts supplied by reference TRBV12-5 and TRBJ2-5, is DARVTQTPRHKVTEMGQEVTMRCQPILGHNTVFWYRQTMMQGLELLAYFRNRAPLDDSGMPKDRFSAEMPDATLATLKIQPSEPRDSAVYFCASGPARRGQETQYFGPGTRLLVL.